The rows below give T cell receptor beta chains drawn from one sample of a study of cytomegalovirus exposure and HLA in healthy donors. Method: immunoSEQ multiplex PCR; TCRdb's copy keeps in-frame clones and lacks some. The repertoire holds 150,000 to 200,000 clones, with roughly four fifths as singletons. Sample: PBMCs. Receptors originate from a woman younger than 30 in good health and CMV-seronegative. Both conserved end residues are part of each CDR3.

TRBV7-2	CASSLGTGSTDTQYF
TRBV7-9	CASSLVTSSGNTIYF
TRBV7-9	CASSLGSIGDYGYTF
TRBV7-9	CASSFSSAGGREKLFF
TRBV28	CASSLRAGGYEQYF
TRBV27	CASSPDRDSQPQHF
TRBV5-1	CASSLDLAGGDTQYF
TRBV25-1	CASNGGTVGETQYF
TRBV10-3	CAIGRGLAGVNEQFF
TRBV28	CASEPGGSNYGYTF
TRBV7-2	CASSLLGQGGRGELFF
TRBV27	CASSWARGGEQFF
TRBV4-1	CASSQEVQGGGYGYTF
TRBV30	CAWSSTSGILSDEQFF
TRBV5-6	CASSLGLFNEKLFF
TRBV4-3	CASSVDRDSNQPQHF
TRBV10-3	CAISASPGLAGVLGNEQFF
TRBV4-3	CASSSGLAPAYEQYF
TRBV4-1	CASSQVLAGGSNEQFF
TRBV7-9	CSSSLGGQEAFF
TRBV5-6	CASSLGGGHPSYNEQFF
TRBV7-8	CASSLMGLSGANVLTF
TRBV30	CAWSRVEGTEAFF
TRBV4-2	CASSQDKGLTNTGELFF
TRBV5-4	CASSPRGRDTGELFF
TRBV27	CASSFRDYHEQYF
TRBV27	CASSSRDRVYGYTF
TRBV5-3	CARSFDCLDEQYF
TRBV28	CASSPAGGTNYGYTF
TRBV5-4	CASSLGAGGANYGYTF
TRBV6-5	CASSYSTGELNEQYF
TRBV5-1	CASSTDAGTGYYEQYF
TRBV15	CATVSGTNTDTQYF
TRBV28	CASSLLRVQGKYEQYF
TRBV2	CASSAREGSNQPQHF
TRBV20-1	CSAWVRETQYF
TRBV10-2	CASSEYGGGGYRHEQFF
TRBV11-2	CASSPGQGPHF
TRBV5-8	CASSWTSGPSTDTQYF
TRBV6-5	CASSYVADNEKLFF
TRBV11-2	CASSLGGTGPNTGELFF
TRBV13	CASSFHPNRGLNTDTQYF
TRBV27	CAIPGQGAGETQYF
TRBV6-1	CAGSDSGTLNGYTF
TRBV19	CASSPWGANYGYTF
TRBV7-2	CASSLAGRSEQYF
TRBV2	CASRAGTGGNQPQHF
TRBV6-6	CASSYSPWGEEAFF
TRBV7-6	CASSTPAGVSYNEQFF
TRBV10-2	CASTPLAGGGDEQFF
TRBV7-8	CASRTGGTEAFF
TRBV27	CASSPQAYQETQYF
TRBV19	CASSMEVNQPQHF
TRBV19	CASSTGLAGGYSYNEQFF
TRBV7-2	CASSLGAEGAAGNTIYF
TRBV27	CASSFLGRNLNYGYTF
TRBV4-3	CASSQDRGFQETQYF
TRBV7-9	CSSSLVGVGGGQETQYF
TRBV10-3	CAISDSLGTTNTGELFF
TRBV5-5	CASSLVGGSTGELFF